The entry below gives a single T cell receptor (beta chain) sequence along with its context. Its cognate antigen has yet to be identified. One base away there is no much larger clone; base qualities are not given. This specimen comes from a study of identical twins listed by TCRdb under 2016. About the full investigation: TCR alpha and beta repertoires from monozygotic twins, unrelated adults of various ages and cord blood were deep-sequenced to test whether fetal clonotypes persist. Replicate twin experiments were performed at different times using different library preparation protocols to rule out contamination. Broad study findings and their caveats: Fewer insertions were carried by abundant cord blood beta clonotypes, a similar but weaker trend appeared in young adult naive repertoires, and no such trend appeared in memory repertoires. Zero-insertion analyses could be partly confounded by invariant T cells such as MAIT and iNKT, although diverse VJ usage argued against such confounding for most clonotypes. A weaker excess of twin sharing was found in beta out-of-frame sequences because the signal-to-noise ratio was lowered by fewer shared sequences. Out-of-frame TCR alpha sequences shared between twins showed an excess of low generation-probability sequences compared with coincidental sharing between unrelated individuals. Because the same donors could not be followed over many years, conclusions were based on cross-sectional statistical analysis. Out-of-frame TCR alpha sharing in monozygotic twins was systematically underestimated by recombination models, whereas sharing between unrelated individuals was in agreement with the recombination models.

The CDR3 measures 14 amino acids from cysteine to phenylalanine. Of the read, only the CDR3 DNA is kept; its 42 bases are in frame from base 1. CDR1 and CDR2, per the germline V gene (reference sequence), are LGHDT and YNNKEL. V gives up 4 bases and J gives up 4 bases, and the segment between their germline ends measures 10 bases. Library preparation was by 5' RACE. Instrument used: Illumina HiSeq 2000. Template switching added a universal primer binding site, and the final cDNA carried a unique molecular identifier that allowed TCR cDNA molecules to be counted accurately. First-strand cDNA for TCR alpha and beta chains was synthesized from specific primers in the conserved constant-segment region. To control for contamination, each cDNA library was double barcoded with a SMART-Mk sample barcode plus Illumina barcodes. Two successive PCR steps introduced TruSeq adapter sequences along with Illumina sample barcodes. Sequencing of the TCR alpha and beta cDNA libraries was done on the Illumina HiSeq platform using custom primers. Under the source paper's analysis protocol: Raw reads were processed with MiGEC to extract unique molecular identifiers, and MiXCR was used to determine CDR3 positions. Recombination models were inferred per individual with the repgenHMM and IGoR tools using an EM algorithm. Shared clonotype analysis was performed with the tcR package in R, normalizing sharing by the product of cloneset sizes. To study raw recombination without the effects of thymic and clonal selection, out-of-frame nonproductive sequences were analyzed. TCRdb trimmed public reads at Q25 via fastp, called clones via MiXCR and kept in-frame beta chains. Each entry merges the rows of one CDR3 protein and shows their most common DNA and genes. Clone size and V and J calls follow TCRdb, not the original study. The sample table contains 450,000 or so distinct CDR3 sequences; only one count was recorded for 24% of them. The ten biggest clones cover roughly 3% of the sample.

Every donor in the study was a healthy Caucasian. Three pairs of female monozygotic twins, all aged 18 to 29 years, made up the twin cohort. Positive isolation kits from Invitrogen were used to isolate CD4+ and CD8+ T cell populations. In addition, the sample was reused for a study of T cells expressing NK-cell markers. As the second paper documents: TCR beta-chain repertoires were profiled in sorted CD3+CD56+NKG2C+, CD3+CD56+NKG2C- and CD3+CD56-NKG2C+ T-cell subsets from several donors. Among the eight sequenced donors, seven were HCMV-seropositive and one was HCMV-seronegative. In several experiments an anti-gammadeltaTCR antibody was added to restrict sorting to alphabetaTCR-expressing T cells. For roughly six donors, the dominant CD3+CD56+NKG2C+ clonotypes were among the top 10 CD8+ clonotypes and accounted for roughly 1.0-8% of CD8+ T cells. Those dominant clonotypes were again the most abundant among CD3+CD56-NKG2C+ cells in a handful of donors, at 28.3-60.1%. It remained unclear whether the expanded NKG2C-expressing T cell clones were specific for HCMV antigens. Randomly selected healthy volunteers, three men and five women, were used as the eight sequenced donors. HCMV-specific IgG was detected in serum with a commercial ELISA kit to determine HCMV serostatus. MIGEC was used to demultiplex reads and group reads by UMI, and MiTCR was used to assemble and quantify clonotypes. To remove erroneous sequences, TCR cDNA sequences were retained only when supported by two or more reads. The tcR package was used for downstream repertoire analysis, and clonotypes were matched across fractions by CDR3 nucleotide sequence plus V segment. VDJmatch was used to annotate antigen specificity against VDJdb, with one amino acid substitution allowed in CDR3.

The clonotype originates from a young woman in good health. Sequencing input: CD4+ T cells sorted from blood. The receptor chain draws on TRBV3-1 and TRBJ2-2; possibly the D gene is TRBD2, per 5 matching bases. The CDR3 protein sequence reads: CASSRTGFTGELFF. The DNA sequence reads TGTGCCAGCAGCCGAACGGGGTTCACCGGGGAGCTGTTTTTT.